Sequencing of this TCR beta chain was carried out in a study of blood T cell repertoires in COVID-19. Across the study: There were acute and convalescent COVID-19 samples, and they came from the United States, Italy and Spain. PBMCs, B-cell-depleted T cells, or T cells were the source of the cDNA or gDNA that made up the material.

V dropped 2 bases and J dropped 3 bases, with 9 bases sitting between them. Germline lookup yields CDR1 SQVTM and CDR2 ANQGSEA. There are 13 residues in the CDR3. In the study's own analysis: Using reference gene primer amplification, nucleated cell counts were estimated. Produced via immunoSEQ multiplex PCR; TCRdb's table is partial and in-frame only. That table gives V, J and clone size, and the DNA gave D and trimming. This sample has some 240,000 clones; around 80% occur once, and the top ten carry more than 7%. Sequencing was performed on peripheral blood. The sequence came from an older woman with acute or convalescent COVID-19. The chain couples TRBV29-1 to TRBJ2-3, with a weak D call TRBD1 (5 bases). CDR3 nucleotide sequence: TGCAGCGTTGAAAGGGGCAGGACAGATACGCAGTATTTT. This sequence encodes CSVERGRTDTQYF.